A selection of T cell receptor beta chains follows, all from one sample in a study of cytomegalovirus exposure and HLA in healthy donors. This table comes from immunoSEQ multiplex PCR, and its TCRdb copy is limited to in-frame clones, with some not included. The sample has tens of thousands of clones, under 80% seen once. The sample consisted of PBMCs. The receptors were gathered from a male donor in good health and CMV-seropositive. Both conserved end residues are part of each CDR3. The order of the fields is CDR3 DNA, CDR3 protein, V gene, J gene, D gene, clone size. A D gene is named only where the DNA matches it firmly. The size entry is marked missing in some rows and otherwise reads once, few, many or a size class.

DNA: TGTGCCAGCAGCTTAGGCAGGACCGCGCAGGGGACTAATGAAAAACTGTTTTTT; CDR3: CASSLGRTAQGTNEKLFF; V: TRBV7-8; J: TRBJ1-4; D: .; size: .
DNA: TGTGCCAGCAGCCCTAGCGGGGGGGCCTACAATGAGCAGTTCTTC; CDR3: CASSPSGGAYNEQFF; V: TRBV7-7; J: TRBJ2-1; D: TRBD2; size: once
DNA: TGTGCCAGAGCGGTGGGCTCTGGGGCCAACGTCCTGACTTTC; CDR3: CARAVGSGANVLTF; V: TRBV2; J: TRBJ2-6; D: .; size: .
DNA: TGTGCCAGCAGCCATGGGACTAGCGGAAAGGCAGATACGCAGTATTTT; CDR3: CASSHGTSGKADTQYF; V: TRBV5-4; J: TRBJ2-3; D: TRBD2; size: .
DNA: TGTGCCAGCAGCTCGGACGTGGGAGTATCTGGAAACACCATATATTTT; CDR3: CASSSDVGVSGNTIYF; V: TRBV7-6; J: TRBJ1-3; D: .; size: .
DNA: TGTGCCAGCAGCTCGGGACTGAGATACAATGAGCAGTTCTTC; CDR3: CASSSGLRYNEQFF; V: TRBV7-8; J: TRBJ2-1; D: .; size: .
DNA: TGTGCCAGCAGCTTACTAGGTTCAAGGACAGATACGCAGTATTTT; CDR3: CASSLLGSRTDTQYF; V: TRBV7-3; J: TRBJ2-3; D: .; size: .
DNA: TGTGCCAGTAGTTTTCAGGGGAACACTGAAGCTTTCTTT; CDR3: CASSFQGNTEAFF; V: TRBV19; J: TRBJ1-1; D: .; size: .
DNA: TGTGCCAGCAGCTTAGTCCAAGGGGGGGGAAACCCTGGCTACACCTTC; CDR3: CASSLVQGGGNPGYTF; V: TRBV7-7; J: TRBJ1-2; D: .; size: .
DNA: TGTGCCAGCAGTTGGCAGGACAGCTACAATGAGCAGTTCTTC; CDR3: CASSWQDSYNEQFF; V: TRBV6-5; J: TRBJ2-1; D: .; size: .
DNA: TGTGCCAGCAGTTTATCGGCCGGGGGCTACGAGCAGTACTTC; CDR3: CASSLSAGGYEQYF; V: TRBV27; J: TRBJ2-7; D: .; size: .
DNA: TGTGCCAGCAGCCCAGGACTAGCGGGATATAGCACAGATACGCAGTATTTT; CDR3: CASSPGLAGYSTDTQYF; V: TRBV5-5; J: TRBJ2-3; D: TRBD2; size: .
DNA: TGCAGCGTTGGGTGGCGGGGGGGACGCGAGCAGTACTTC; CDR3: CSVGWRGGREQYF; V: TRBV29-1; J: TRBJ2-7; D: TRBD2; size: few
DNA: TGCGCCAGCAGCTTGGGTGGGGCTCCCTACAATGAGCAGTTCTTC; CDR3: CASSLGGAPYNEQFF; V: TRBV5-1; J: TRBJ2-1; D: .; size: .
DNA: TGTGCCAGCAGCCCAGGATACTCTGGGGCCAACGTCCTGACTTTC; CDR3: CASSPGYSGANVLTF; V: TRBV28; J: TRBJ2-6; D: .; size: .
DNA: TGCGCCAGCAGCTTGGCAGGACCCGGGAGCACTGAAGCTTTCTTT; CDR3: CASSLAGPGSTEAFF; V: TRBV5-1; J: TRBJ1-1; D: .; size: once
DNA: TGTGCCAGCAGCTTAGCGCACAGCACTGAAGCTTTCTTT; CDR3: CASSLAHSTEAFF; V: TRBV7-8; J: TRBJ1-1; D: .; size: .
DNA: TGCAGCGTTGAAAGGGACACGGGCACTGAAGCTTTCTTT; CDR3: CSVERDTGTEAFF; V: TRBV29-1; J: TRBJ1-1; D: .; size: .
DNA: TGTGCCAGCAGCGTATCCGCGAACACCGGGGAGCTGTTTTTT; CDR3: CASSVSANTGELFF; V: TRBV9; J: TRBJ2-2; D: .; size: once
DNA: TGTGCCAGCAGCTTGGACAGGCCTCACCAAGAGACCCAGTACTTC; CDR3: CASSLDRPHQETQYF; V: TRBV11-2; J: TRBJ2-5; D: TRBD1; size: once